The rows below give T cell receptor beta chains drawn from one sample of a study of cytomegalovirus exposure and HLA in healthy donors. Measured with immunoSEQ multiplex PCR; TCRdb has only the in-frame clones, and not every one. The sample lists approximately 82,000 clones; 62% were seen once. Sequencing was done on a sample of PBMCs. These receptors originate from a woman aged 30 to 39 in good health and CMV-seropositive. The CDR3 runs from the conserved cysteine through the conserved F or W. Fields, in order: clone size, D gene, J gene, V gene, CDR3 protein, CDR3 DNA. A D gene is named only where the DNA matches it firmly. Part of the rows lack a size; the others show once, few, many or a class for expanded clones.

-	-	TRBJ1-6	TRBV7-9	CSSSLMGERSSPLHF	TGTTCCAGCAGCTTAATGGGTGAGAGGAGTTCACCCCTCCACTTT
-	-	TRBJ2-7	TRBV14	CASSQGGFSYEQYF	TGTGCCAGCAGCCAAGGCGGGTTCTCCTACGAGCAGTACTTC
few	-	TRBJ2-7	TRBV7-9	CASLDSPRVEQYF	TGTGCCAGCCTGGACAGTCCGCGGGTCGAGCAGTACTTC
-	TRBD2	TRBJ2-5	TRBV9	CASSVGAGGLETQYF	TGTGCCAGCAGCGTAGGAGCGGGGGGGCTTGAGACCCAGTACTTC
few	TRBD2	TRBJ2-5	TRBV27	CASSLAQLAGGGQETQYF	TGTGCCAGCAGTTTAGCCCAACTAGCGGGGGGGGGTCAAGAGACCCAGTACTTC
-	-	TRBJ1-5	TRBV6-5	CASSYSALSGQPQHF	TGTGCCAGCAGTTACTCGGCACTTTCCGGGCAGCCCCAGCATTTT
-	-	TRBJ2-4	TRBV14	CASSPQGYGIQYF	TGTGCCAGCAGCCCTCAGGGTTATGGCATTCAGTACTTC
-	-	TRBJ2-5	TRBV2	CASSENWQQETQYF	TGTGCCAGCAGTGAAAATTGGCAGCAAGAGACCCAGTACTTC
-	-	TRBJ2-7	TRBV28	CASSLYRKAYEQYF	TGTGCCAGCAGTTTATACAGAAAAGCCTACGAGCAGTACTTC
once	TRBD2	TRBJ2-5	TRBV19	CASSIPGGGLAGDKPKKETQYF	TGTGCCAGTAGTATCCCCGGGGGGGGACTAGCGGGGGACAAGCCCAAAAAAGAGACCCAGTACTTC
-	-	TRBJ1-6	TRBV28	CASSPAEGNSPLHF	TGTGCCAGCAGTCCCGCCGAGGGTAATTCACCCCTCCACTTT
-	-	TRBJ2-6	TRBV28	CASNSRKSGANVLTF	TGTGCCAGCAATTCGAGGAAGTCCGGGGCCAACGTCCTGACTTTC
-	TRBD2	TRBJ2-3	TRBV6-6	CASSTTSAQKDTQYF	TGTGCCAGCAGTACGACTAGCGCACAGAAAGATACGCAGTATTTT
-	TRBD1	TRBJ1-4	TRBV7-8	CASSLVGTEGEKLFF	TGTGCCAGCAGCTTAGTCGGGACAGAGGGTGAAAAACTGTTTTTT
few	-	TRBJ1-5	TRBV19	CASSTPPGTQRRGQPQHF	TGTGCCAGTAGTACACCCCCCGGGACTCAAAGGAGGGGTCAGCCCCAGCATTTT
few	-	TRBJ1-5	TRBV6-1	CASLRQVDSNQPQHF	TGTGCCAGCCTCCGACAGGTTGATAGCAATCAGCCCCAGCATTTT
-	-	TRBJ1-5	TRBV7-9	CASSLQGKLNQPQHF	TGTGCCAGCAGCTTACAGGGGAAACTCAATCAGCCCCAGCATTTT
-	-	TRBJ1-6	TRBV7-2	CASSFLYSPLHF	TGTGCCAGCAGCTTTCTATATTCACCCCTCCACTTT
-	-	TRBJ2-1	TRBV19	CASSIGSTYNEQFF	TGTGCCAGTAGTATCGGTTCGACCTACAATGAGCAGTTCTTC
-	TRBD2	TRBJ2-3	TRBV19	CASRSASGRGDTQYF	TGTGCCAGTCGATCCGCTAGCGGGAGGGGTGATACGCAGTATTTT
-	TRBD1	TRBJ1-4	TRBV6-5	CASSYSWTGGLEKLFF	TGTGCCAGCAGTTACTCATGGACAGGCGGTCTTGAAAAACTGTTTTTT
-	-	TRBJ1-5	TRBV5-5	CASSTTGTRNQPQHF	TGTGCCAGCAGCACCACCGGGACAAGGAATCAGCCCCAGCATTTT
-	TRBD1	TRBJ1-5	TRBV2	CASSNDRGRQPQHF	TGTGCCAGCAGTAATGACAGGGGTCGCCAGCCCCAGCATTTT
-	-	TRBJ2-5	TRBV5-4	CASSRDRSQETQYF	TGTGCCAGCAGCCGAGACAGGAGCCAAGAGACCCAGTACTTC
few	-	TRBJ1-1	TRBV27	CASRIGEWAFF	TGTGCCAGCAGGATCGGTGAATGGGCTTTCTTT
-	TRBD2	TRBJ2-3	TRBV5-1	CASSFSGVGTDTQYF	TGCGCCAGCAGCTTTAGCGGGGTAGGCACAGATACGCAGTATTTT
-	TRBD1	TRBJ2-2	TRBV18	CASSLQGASDTGELFF	TGTGCCAGCTCCCTTCAGGGGGCTTCTGACACCGGGGAGCTGTTTTTT
-	TRBD2	TRBJ2-2	TRBV2	CATWGGGLGTGELFF	TGTGCCACCTGGGGGGGAGGTTTGGGCACCGGGGAGCTGTTTTTT
-	TRBD2	TRBJ2-2	TRBV27	CASSLLGGGTGELFF	TGTGCCAGCAGTTTATTGGGGGGAGGGACCGGGGAGCTGTTTTTT
-	TRBD1	TRBJ2-7	TRBV29-1	CSVMDRVYEQYF	TGCAGCGTCATGGACAGGGTCTACGAGCAGTACTTC
-	-	TRBJ2-7	TRBV6-5	CASSPEGGGLYEQYF	TGTGCCAGCAGCCCAGAGGGGGGGGGCTTGTACGAGCAGTACTTC
-	TRBD1	TRBJ2-7	TRBV11-2	CASSLETGTVSYEQYF	TGTGCCAGCAGCTTAGAGACCGGGACAGTCTCCTACGAGCAGTACTTC
-	-	TRBJ2-3	TRBV14	CASSQGLVTQYF	TGTGCCAGCAGCCAAGGACTAGTTACGCAGTATTTT
-	-	TRBJ2-7	TRBV6-6	CASSWKTGFYEQYF	TGTGCCAGCAGTTGGAAGACAGGTTTCTACGAGCAGTACTTC
-	-	TRBJ2-5	TRBV28	CASSFFGVQYF	TGTGCCAGCAGTTTCTTCGGGGTCCAGTACTTC
-	-	TRBJ2-7	TRBV2	CASQLDSHYEQYF	TGTGCCAGTCAACTGGACTCCCATTACGAGCAGTACTTC
-	TRBD1	TRBJ2-1	TRBV4-3	CASSQDGGGQGAPSYNEQFF	TGCGCCAGCAGCCAAGACGGGGGGGGACAGGGGGCGCCAAGCTACAATGAGCAGTTCTTC
-	-	TRBJ1-5	TRBV12-5	CASGLGAPQPQHF	TGTGCTAGTGGTTTGGGAGCGCCTCAGCCCCAGCATTTT
-	TRBD1	TRBJ2-7	TRBV7-9	CASSFLGGQDYYEQYF	TGTGCCAGCAGCTTTTTAGGGGGACAGGATTACTACGAGCAGTACTTC
-	TRBD1	TRBJ1-5	TRBV4-1	CASSQGQGNQPQHF	TGCGCCAGCAGCCAGGGACAGGGCAATCAGCCCCAGCATTTT
few	-	TRBJ1-1	TRBV5-1	CASSLTGVLNTEAFF	TGCGCCAGCAGCTTGACGGGGGTCCTGAACACTGAAGCTTTCTTT
-	TRBD2	TRBJ2-5	TRBV9	CASSVTSGGAGETQYF	TGTGCCAGCAGCGTAACTAGCGGGGGGGCAGGCGAGACCCAGTACTTC